Following are 20 T cell receptor beta chains from one sample sequenced in a study of blood T cells in healthy people across ages. Using a J-beta primer mix together with a sample-barcoded 5' primer, a second PCR was run for roughly 7 to 12 cycles. TCRdb used MiXCR to reprocess the 5' RACE reads, holding one entry per CDR3 protein. In the table there are 900,000 to 950,000 distinct CDR3 sequences, almost 30% of which are singletons. The same sample was also used in a study of T cells of mothers and their children.

Sequencing was carried out using blood. The origin of the receptors is a woman in her 40s in good health.

This clonotype was seen a few times. The chain carries TRBV7-9 and TRBJ2-7; the D is unclear. Germline-derived CDR1 and CDR2 are SEHNR and FQNEAQ (reference sequence). There are 14 residues in the CDR3. With 4 bases removed from V and 0 bases from J, the gap between germline ends came to 10 bases. The CDR3 spells CASSSRMSSYEQYF. The CDR3 region has the DNA TGTGCCAGCAGCTCACGGATGAGCTCCTACGAGCAGTACTTC.

As regards this clonotype: One base away lies a much larger clone, so this may be a sequencing read error. The chain carries TRBV10-3 and TRBJ1-5; 7 bases fit TRBD1. The CDR3 has 15 amino acids. CDR1 is ENHRY and CDR2 is SYGVKD in the germline V gene. The junction had 9 bases not matched to a gene; V was cut back by 4 bases and J by 6 bases. The CDR3 loop is CAISGSGRGGQPQHF. Written as DNA, the CDR3 is TGTGCCATCAGTGGGTCAGGCAGGGGGGGTCAGCCCCAGCATTTT.

The rearrangement uses TRBV7-2 and TRBJ1-2, with 7 bases matching TRBD1. V lost 1 base and J lost 7; bases outside the gene matches: 9. This CDR3 contains 15 residues. Germline CDR1 reads SGHTA; CDR2 reads FQGNSA. CDR3 DNA: TGTGCCAGCAGCTTAGGAGGTGCAGGGGGGTCTGGCTACACCTTC. It yields the protein CASSLGGAGGSGYTF.

This chain connects TRBV7-2 to TRBJ1-1; D is possibly TRBD1 (5 bases). V lost 4 bases, J lost 4 bases, and 16 bases lay in between. Germline CDR1 reads SGHTA; CDR2 reads FQGNSA. This CDR3 has 15 amino acids. The CDR3 nucleotides read TGTGCCAGCAGCTCCACCGGGGCATGGGTCACTGAAGCTTTCTTT. This encodes CASSSTGAWVTEAFF. The whole variable domain, remainder taken from reference TRBV7-2 and TRBJ1-1, is GAGVSQSPSNKVTEKGKDVELRCDPISGHTALYWYRQSLGQGLEFLIYFQGNSAPDKSGLPSDRFSAERTGGSVSTLTIQRTQQEDSAVYLCASSSTGAWVTEAFFGQGTRLTVV.

This chain links TRBV27 with TRBJ1-1; D remains ambiguous. The V gene lost 2 bases and the J gene lost 0 bases, with 10 bases spanning the gap. CDR1 is MNHEY and CDR2 is SMNVEV in the germline V gene (reference sequence). The CDR3 is 15 amino acids. Here the CDR3 DNA reads TGTGCCAGCAGTTTAGGGCAGATATTGAACACTGAAGCTTTCTTT. It encodes CASSLGQILNTEAFF.

A note on this clonotype: The junction differs from germline at one of its ends, possibly a read error. The chain recombines TRBV19 with TRBJ2-7, with 10 bases that match TRBD1. The CDR3 runs 15 residues. Germline V gene sequence: CDR1 LNHDA, CDR2 SQIVND (reference sequence). CDR3: CACSLGLGQGYEQYF. The CDR3 DNA sequence: TGTGCCTGTAGTCTGGGGCTGGGACAGGGGTACGAGCAGTACTTC.

This clonotype has ten or more counts. This chain links TRBV20-1 with TRBJ2-1; 11 positions match TRBD2. Germline V CDR1 and CDR2: DFQATT, SNEGSKA (reference sequence). The CDR3 has 15 residues. Losses at the gene ends were 0 bases for V and 8 bases for J; bases not matched to a gene: 6. The CDR3 here is CSARDRLLAGDEQFF. CDR3 nucleotide sequence: TGCAGTGCTAGAGATCGACTACTAGCGGGGGATGAGCAGTTCTTC.

This chain uses TRBV28 with TRBJ1-6, with a tentative D call TRBD1 (5 bases). Trimming removed 6 bases from V and 7 bases from J, with 10 bases in between. Per the germline V gene, CDR1 is MDHEN and CDR2 is SYDVKM. The CDR3 is made up of 13 amino acids. The CDR3 DNA reads as TGTGCCAGCAGCAGGGTTTCGAATTCACCCCTCCACTTT. Amino acid sequence: CASSRVSNSPLHF.

This clonotype came up many times. The rearrangement links TRBV11-2 to TRBJ2-5; D not certain. Trimming took off 1 base at V and 5 bases at J, with 8 bases between the two ends. Germline V CDR1 and CDR2: SGHAT, FQNNGV. The length of the CDR3 is 13 residues. The CDR3 sequence: CASSLVRWETQYF. The CDR3 DNA follows: TGTGCCAGCAGCTTAGTTCGGTGGGAGACCCAGTACTTC.

This clonotype has only a few counts. The gene calls are TRBV6-4 and TRBJ2-1; 8 nucleotides align to TRBD1. This CDR3 has 15 amino acids. In germline, CDR1 is MRHNA, CDR2 SNTAGT. V was pared by 3 bases and J by 2 bases, with 3 bases of the junction left unmatched. This chain's CDR3 is CASSEAGGAYNEQFF. Here the CDR3 DNA reads TGTGCCAGCAGTGAGGCAGGGGGCGCCTACAATGAGCAGTTCTTC.

As for this clonotype: A much larger clone is a single base away; this may be a read error. This sequence joins TRBV29-1 and TRBJ2-7; no reliable D call. Germline assignment: CDR1 SQVTM and CDR2 ANQGSEA. The CDR3 loop spans 14 amino acids. Trimming took 7 bases from V and 7 from J, leaving 23 bases between them. CDR3 DNA sequence: TGCAGCGCACTACTGGGAATCCCCTACAATGAGCAGTACTTC. Translation gives CSALLGIPYNEQYF.

The chain recombines TRBV14 with TRBJ2-3; D is uncertain. Germline values: CDR1 SGHDN, CDR2 FVKESK. The CDR3 totals 14 residues. The V end was cut by 4 bases, the J end by 4 bases, with 12 bases between. Written as DNA, the CDR3 is TGTGCCAGCAGCCGTCGGCCGGGCGCAGATACGCAGTATTTT. It yields the protein CASSRRPGADTQYF.

This clonotype was seen a handful of times. The V and J genes are TRBV5-1 and TRBJ2-7; D is possibly TRBD1 (6 bases). Trimming left V 2 bases short and J 2 bases short, with 17 bases between. The CDR3 runs to 16 residues. Germline V gene lookup returns CDR1 SGHRS and CDR2 YFSETQ. The CDR3 protein is CASSLKGPGQAYEQYF. Written as DNA, the CDR3 is TGCGCCAGCAGCTTAAAAGGACCGGGACAAGCCTACGAGCAGTACTTC.

This clonotype showed up many times. The J gene is TRBJ2-6, the V gene TRBV5-8; TRBD1 matches at 8 bases. This CDR3 region has 18 residues. Germline V gene sequence: CDR1 SGHTS, CDR2 YDEGEE. With V trimmed by 7 bases and J by 0 bases, 12 bases remained unmatched. This chain's CDR3 is CASDLQDRAFSGANVLTF. DNA of the CDR3: TGTGCCAGCGATTTGCAGGACAGGGCCTTCTCTGGGGCCAACGTCCTGACTTTC.

The chain joins TRBV6-6 to TRBJ1-1; unclear D gene. Trimming took 2 bases from V and 7 from J, leaving 14 bases between them. This CDR3 spans 14 amino acids. Germline-derived CDR1 and CDR2 are MNHNY and SVGAGI (reference sequence). The CDR3 DNA reads as TGTGCCAGCAGTTACCACGGACCGAAGAGTGAAGCTTTCTTT. Its protein product is CASSYHGPKSEAFF.

The chain uses TRBV3-1 and TRBJ2-5; tentatively, D is TRBD1 (6 bases). Between the trimmed V and J ends, which lost 1 base and 5 bases, there was a span of 11 bases. This CDR3 has 14 amino acids. Germline assignment: CDR1 LGHDT and CDR2 YNNKEL (reference sequence). The CDR3 DNA is TGTGCCAGCAGCCAAGCAGGGGTGTATGAGACCCAGTACTTC. This translates into CASSQAGVYETQYF.

This clonotype occurred a few times. The gene calls are TRBV30 and TRBJ1-2; D call uncertain. CDR1 is GTSNPN, CDR2 SVGIG, per germline (reference sequence). V was clipped by 3 bases and J by 6 bases, with 17 bases between them. This CDR3 is built from 14 residues. Here the CDR3 reads CAWRGLLRLDGYTF. The CDR3 bases are TGTGCCTGGAGGGGTCTTCTCAGATTGGATGGCTACACCTTC.

The V and J genes are TRBV20-1 and TRBJ2-1; D is unresolved. From germline, CDR1 is DFQATT and CDR2 SNEGSKA (reference sequence). V gave up 3 bases and J gave up 0 bases, with 15 bases separating them. The CDR3 contains 16 residues. CDR3 protein: CSASDNWQSSYNEQFF. DNA of the CDR3: TGCAGTGCTAGTGACAATTGGCAGAGCTCCTACAATGAGCAGTTCTTC.

This chain connects TRBV25-1 to TRBJ2-1; TRBD2 aligns across 12 bases. Unmatched junction bases numbered 10, after V lost 6 bases and J lost 7 bases. The CDR3 sequence is 16 residues long. Germline CDR1 MGHDK, CDR2 SYGVNS. The CDR3 nucleotides are TGTGCCAGCAGAAGCCCAACTAGCGGGGGGCATAATGAGCAGTTCTTC. This sequence encodes CASRSPTSGGHNEQFF.

V is TRBV28 and J is TRBJ2-7, with a possible D match to TRBD1 (5 bases). Per germline, CDR1 MDHEN and CDR2 SYDVKM. The CDR3 sequence is 16 residues long. The V end was cut by 4 bases, the J end by 1 base, with 17 bases between. The CDR3 coding sequence is TGTGCCAGCAGTTCCCCACAGGTTTCCTCGTCCTACGAGCAGTACTTC. This codes for CASSSPQVSSSYEQYF.